Below, 5 T cell receptor beta chains from the same sample are listed, as sequenced in a study of cytomegalovirus exposure and HLA in healthy donors. Profiled with immunoSEQ multiplex PCR; TCRdb holds only in-frame clones, not every one. The data hold some 150,000 clones, with about 87% observed a single time. The sequenced material came from PBMCs. The receptors were sampled from a man aged 18 to 30 in good health and CMV-seropositive.

This clone showed up just a few times. Additional DNA sequences in this sample encode the identical CDR3. The chain employs TRBV5-6 and TRBJ2-7; D is ambiguous. The V and J ends lost 1 base and 2 bases respectively, with 4 bases between them. The germline CDR1 and CDR2 sequences are SGHDT and YYEEEE. The CDR3 loop spans 12 amino acids. For the CDR3, the DNA is TGTGCCAGCAGCTTGTCTACCTACGAGCAGTACTTC. Its protein is CASSLSTYEQYF.

The J gene is TRBJ2-5, the V gene TRBV7-6; D gene unclear. CDR3 length equals 13 residues. Trimming shortened V by 2 bases and J by 0 bases, and 4 bases separated the two germline ends. Germline CDR1 is SGHVS and CDR2 is FNYEAQ. The CDR3, as DNA: TGTGCCAGCAGCTTAAACAACCAAGAGACCCAGTACTTC. This translates into CASSLNNQETQYF.

Here the CDR3 DNA reads TGTGCCACCGCGGTCAGGGAGGTAGCTTTCTTT. Translation: CATAVREVAFF. The chain has TRBV19 and TRBJ1-1; D may be TRBD1 (5 bases). V lost 10 bases and J lost 10, with 16 bases in between. Germline V gene sequence: CDR1 LNHDA, CDR2 SQIVND (reference sequence). This CDR3 is built from 11 residues.

The V call is TRBV28, the J call TRBJ1-4, with 11 nucleotides matching TRBD1. The CDR3 loop spans 15 amino acids. Germline V lookup: CDR1 MDHEN, CDR2 SYDVKM. Trimming cost V 3 bases and J 10 bases; bases outside gene matches: 7. The CDR3 bases are TGTGCCAGCAGTTTCCCCGGGACAGGGGGAGGAAAACTGTTTTTT. Encoded protein: CASSFPGTGGGKLFF. The full variable domain, in which reference TRBV28 and TRBJ1-4 provide the parts outside the CDR3, is DVKVTQSSRYLVKRTGEKVFLECVQDMDHENMFWYRQDPGLGLRLIYFSYDVKMKEKGDIPEGYSVSREKKERFSLILESASTNQTSMYLCASSFPGTGGGKLFFGSGTQLSVL.

The chain couples TRBV5-1 to TRBJ2-3, with no clear D. Germline CDR1 and CDR2: SGHRS and YFSETQ. The germline V and J ends were trimmed by 2 bases and 0 bases, with 7 bases remaining between them. The CDR3 runs to 14 residues. The CDR3 nucleotides are TGCGCCAGCAGCTTAGCGACTAGCACAGATACGCAGTATTTT. Protein product: CASSLATSTDTQYF. The variable domain in full, with the rest retrieved from reference TRBV5-1 and TRBJ2-3, is KAGVTQTPRYLIKTRGQQVTLSCSPISGHRSVSWYQQTPGQGLQFLFEYFSETQRNKGNFPGRFSGRQFSNSRSEMNVSTLELGDSALYLCASSLATSTDTQYFGPGTRLTVL.